This T cell receptor beta chain came from a study of CD8+ T cells in alopecia areata. The CDR3 loop spans 15 amino acids. Germline V gene lookup returns CDR1 MGHRA and CDR2 YSYEKL. The V gene lost 0 bases and the J gene lost 3 bases, with 11 bases spanning the gap. Extracted RNA was reverse transcribed, and the resulting cDNA served as sequencing template. This table comes from immunoSEQ multiplex PCR, and its TCRdb copy is limited to in-frame clones, with some not included. The table shows about 100,000 clones, with 58% occurring only once. In this sample, this clone turned up once. The sequencing sample was made of NKG2D-low CD8+ T cells sorted from blood. The chain combines TRBV4-1 with TRBJ1-1; D is ambiguous. The clonotype comes from a human donor with alopecia areata. CDR3 sequence: CASSQDPWAYTEAFF. Here the CDR3 DNA reads TGCGCCAGCAGCCAAGACCCGTGGGCCTACACTGAAGCTTTCTTT.